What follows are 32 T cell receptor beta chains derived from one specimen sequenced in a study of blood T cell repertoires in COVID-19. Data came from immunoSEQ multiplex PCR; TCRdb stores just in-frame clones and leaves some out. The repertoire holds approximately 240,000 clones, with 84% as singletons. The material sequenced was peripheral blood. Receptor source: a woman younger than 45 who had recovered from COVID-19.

This CDR3 is CAISPGQGKGYGYTF. CDR3 bases: TGTGCCATCAGCCCGGGACAGGGGAAGGGGTATGGCTACACCTTC. The V call is TRBV10-3, the J call TRBJ1-2; the match to TRBD1 covers 10 bases. This CDR3 contains 15 residues. Germline V gives CDR1 ENHRY, CDR2 SYGVKD. Germline trimming cut 6 bases from V and 5 bases from J; bases unmatched to any gene: 9.

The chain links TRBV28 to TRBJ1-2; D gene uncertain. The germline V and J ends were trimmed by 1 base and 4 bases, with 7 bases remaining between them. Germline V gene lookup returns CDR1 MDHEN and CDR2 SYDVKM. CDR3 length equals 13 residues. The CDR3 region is CASSLSAAYGYTF. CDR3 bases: TGTGCCAGCAGTTTATCGGCGGCCTATGGCTACACCTTC.

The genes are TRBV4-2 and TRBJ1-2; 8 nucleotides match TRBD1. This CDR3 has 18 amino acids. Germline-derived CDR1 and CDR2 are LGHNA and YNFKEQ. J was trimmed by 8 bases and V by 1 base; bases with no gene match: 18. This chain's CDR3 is CASSQGASVDRVGDGYTF. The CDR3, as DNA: TGTGCCAGCAGCCAAGGTGCGAGCGTGGACAGGGTAGGTGACGGCTACACCTTC.

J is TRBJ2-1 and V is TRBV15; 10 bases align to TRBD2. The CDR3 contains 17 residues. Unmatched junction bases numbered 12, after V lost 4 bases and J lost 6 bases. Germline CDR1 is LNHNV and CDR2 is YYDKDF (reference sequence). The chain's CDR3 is CATSTPLLAGYTNEQFF. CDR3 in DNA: TGTGCCACCAGCACCCCCTTACTAGCGGGATATACCAATGAGCAGTTCTTC.

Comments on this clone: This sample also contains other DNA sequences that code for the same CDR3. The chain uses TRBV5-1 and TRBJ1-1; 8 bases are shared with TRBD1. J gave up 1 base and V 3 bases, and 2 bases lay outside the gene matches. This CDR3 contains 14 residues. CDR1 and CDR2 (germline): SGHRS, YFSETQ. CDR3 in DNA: TGCGCCAGCAGCTCAGGACAGGGGAACACTGAAGCTTTCTTT. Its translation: CASSSGQGNTEAFF.

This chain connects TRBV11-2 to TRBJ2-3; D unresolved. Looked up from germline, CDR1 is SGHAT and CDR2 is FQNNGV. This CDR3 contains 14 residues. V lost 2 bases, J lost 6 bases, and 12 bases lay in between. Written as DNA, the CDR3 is TGTGCCAGCAGCTTACAAACGACAAAGGATACGCAGTATTTT. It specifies CASSLQTTKDTQYF.

CDR3 sequence: CASSLILTGAGELFF. The CDR3 DNA reads TGTGCCAGCAGCCTGATATTGACAGGCGCCGGGGAGCTGTTTTTT. The chain employs TRBV4-2 and TRBJ2-2; D might be TRBD1 (6 bases). Germline V CDR1 and CDR2: LGHNA, YNFKEQ. Deletions cut 4 bases from V and 6 bases from J, with 15 bases between. The CDR3 length is 15 residues.

For the CDR3, the DNA is TGTGCCACCTTAGCCCAAAATTCACCCCTCCACTTT. Amino acid sequence: CATLAQNSPLHF. The V gene is TRBV7-9, the J gene TRBJ1-6; D remains ambiguous. The CDR3 has 12 amino acids. CDR1 is SEHNR and CDR2 is FQNEAQ in the germline V gene (reference sequence). The V gene lost 10 bases and the J gene lost 7 bases, with 11 bases spanning the gap.

The CDR3 region is CSVIRTGVKETQYF. The CDR3 DNA follows: TGCAGCGTTATTCGGACAGGGGTGAAAGAGACCCAGTACTTC. This chain joins TRBV29-1 and TRBJ2-5, with 9 bases that match TRBD1. With V trimmed by 5 bases and J by 3 bases, 7 bases remained unmatched. This CDR3 spans 14 amino acids. The germline V gene encodes CDR1 SQVTM and CDR2 ANQGSEA.

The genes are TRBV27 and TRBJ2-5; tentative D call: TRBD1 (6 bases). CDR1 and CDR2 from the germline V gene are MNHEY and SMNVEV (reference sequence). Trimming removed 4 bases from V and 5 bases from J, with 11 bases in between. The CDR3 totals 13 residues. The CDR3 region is CASSYRVGETQYF. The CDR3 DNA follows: TGTGCCAGCAGTTACAGGGTAGGGGAGACCCAGTACTTC.

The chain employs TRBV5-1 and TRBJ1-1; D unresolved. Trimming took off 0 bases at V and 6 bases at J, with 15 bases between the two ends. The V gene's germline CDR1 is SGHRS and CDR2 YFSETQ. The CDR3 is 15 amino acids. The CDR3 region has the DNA TGCGCCAGCAGCTTGGATGCCCCGGGTGGTCCTGAAGCTTTCTTT. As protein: CASSLDAPGGPEAFF.

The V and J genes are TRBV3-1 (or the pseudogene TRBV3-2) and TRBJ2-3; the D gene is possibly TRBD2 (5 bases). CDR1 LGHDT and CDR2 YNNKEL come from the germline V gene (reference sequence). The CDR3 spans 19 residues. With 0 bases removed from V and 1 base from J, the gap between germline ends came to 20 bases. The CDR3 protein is CASSQEGYGEGLGTDTQYF. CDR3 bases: TGTGCCAGCAGCCAAGAAGGGTACGGAGAGGGCCTTGGCACAGATACGCAGTATTTT.

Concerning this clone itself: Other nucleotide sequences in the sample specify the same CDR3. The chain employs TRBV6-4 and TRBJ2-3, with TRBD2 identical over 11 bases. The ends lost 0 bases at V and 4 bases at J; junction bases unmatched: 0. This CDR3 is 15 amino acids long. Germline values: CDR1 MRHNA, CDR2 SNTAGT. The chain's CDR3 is CASSDSSGRADTQYF. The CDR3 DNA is TGTGCCAGCAGTGACTCTAGCGGGAGGGCAGATACGCAGTATTTT.

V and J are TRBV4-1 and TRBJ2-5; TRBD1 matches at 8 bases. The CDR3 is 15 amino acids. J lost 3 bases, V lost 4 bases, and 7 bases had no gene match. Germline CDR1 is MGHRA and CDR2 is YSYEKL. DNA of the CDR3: TGCGCCAGCAGCCTTACCGGGACAGGAGAAGAGACCCAGTACTTC. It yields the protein CASSLTGTGEETQYF.

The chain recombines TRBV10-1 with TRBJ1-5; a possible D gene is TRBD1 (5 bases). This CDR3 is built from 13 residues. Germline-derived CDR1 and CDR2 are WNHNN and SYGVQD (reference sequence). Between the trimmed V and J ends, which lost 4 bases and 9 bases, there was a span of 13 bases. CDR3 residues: CASSGGEGRPQHF. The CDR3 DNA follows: TGCGCCAGCAGTGGCGGGGAGGGGAGGCCCCAGCATTTT.

CDR3 DNA sequence: TGTGCCAGCTCATTAACTTCCACAGGGGATTCAGGAAACACCATATATTTT. Translating it yields CASSLTSTGDSGNTIYF. This chain connects TRBV18 to TRBJ1-3, with 7 positions matching TRBD1. This CDR3 spans 17 amino acids. Looked up from germline, CDR1 is KGHSH and CDR2 is LQKENI. V gave up 5 bases and J gave up 4 bases; unmatched junction bases: 14.

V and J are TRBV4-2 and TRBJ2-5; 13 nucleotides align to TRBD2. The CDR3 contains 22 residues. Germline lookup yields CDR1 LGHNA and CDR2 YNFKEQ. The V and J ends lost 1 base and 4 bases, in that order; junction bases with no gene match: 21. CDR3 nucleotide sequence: TGTGCCAGCAGCCAAGTTCTTTCCCGTTCGACTAGCGGGAGGCACGGACGAGAGACCCAGTACTTC. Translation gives CASSQVLSRSTSGRHGRETQYF.

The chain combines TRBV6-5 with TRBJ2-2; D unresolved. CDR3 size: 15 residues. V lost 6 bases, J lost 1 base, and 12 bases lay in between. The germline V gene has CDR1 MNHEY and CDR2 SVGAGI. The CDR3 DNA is TGTGCCAGCAGAAGACCCCCGGGGAACACCGGGGAGCTGTTTTTT. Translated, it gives CASRRPPGNTGELFF.

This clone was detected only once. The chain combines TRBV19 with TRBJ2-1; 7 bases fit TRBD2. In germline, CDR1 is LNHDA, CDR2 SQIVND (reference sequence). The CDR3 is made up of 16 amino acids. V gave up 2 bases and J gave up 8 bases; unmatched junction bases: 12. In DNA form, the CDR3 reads TGTGCCAGTAGTATAAGGGCGGGAGCCGCAGTCTATGAGCAGTTCTTC. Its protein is CASSIRAGAAVYEQFF. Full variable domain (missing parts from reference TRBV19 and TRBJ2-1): DGGITQSPKYLFRKEGQNVTLSCEQNLNHDAMYWYRQDPGQGLRLIYYSQIVNDFQKGDIAEGYSVSREKKESFPLTVTSAQKNPTAFYLCASSIRAGAAVYEQFFGPGTRLTVL.

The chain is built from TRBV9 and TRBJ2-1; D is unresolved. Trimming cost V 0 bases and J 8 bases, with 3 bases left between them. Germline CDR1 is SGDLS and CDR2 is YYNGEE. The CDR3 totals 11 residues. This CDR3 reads CASSVADEQFF. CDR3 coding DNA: TGTGCCAGCAGCGTAGCCGATGAGCAGTTCTTC.

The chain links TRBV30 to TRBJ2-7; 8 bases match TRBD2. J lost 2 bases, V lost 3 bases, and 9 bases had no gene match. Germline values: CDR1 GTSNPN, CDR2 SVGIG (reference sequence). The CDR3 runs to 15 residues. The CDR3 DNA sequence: TGTGCCTGGAGGCCTGATAGCGGGGCCCCCTACGAGCAGTACTTC. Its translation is CAWRPDSGAPYEQYF. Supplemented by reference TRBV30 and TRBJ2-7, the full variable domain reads SQTIHQWPATLVQPVGSPLSLECTVEGTSNPNLYWYRQAAGRGLQLLFYSVGIGQISSEVPQNLSASRPQDRQFILSSKKLLLSDSGFYLCAWRPDSGAPYEQYFGPGTRLTVT.

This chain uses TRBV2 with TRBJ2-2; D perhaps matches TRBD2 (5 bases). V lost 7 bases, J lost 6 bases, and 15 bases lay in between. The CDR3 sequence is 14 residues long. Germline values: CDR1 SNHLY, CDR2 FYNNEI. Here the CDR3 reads CASIYYEGAGELFF. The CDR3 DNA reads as TGTGCCAGCATTTATTATGAGGGAGCCGGGGAGCTGTTTTTT.

CDR3 protein: CASSTGQYEQYF. The CDR3, as DNA: TGTGCCAGCAGTACCGGACAGTACGAGCAGTACTTC. J is TRBJ2-7 and V is TRBV27; D possibly corresponds to TRBD1 (6 bases). V dropped 5 bases and J dropped 4 bases, with 9 bases sitting between them. The CDR3 consists of 12 residues. Germline lookup yields CDR1 MNHEY and CDR2 SMNVEV (reference sequence).

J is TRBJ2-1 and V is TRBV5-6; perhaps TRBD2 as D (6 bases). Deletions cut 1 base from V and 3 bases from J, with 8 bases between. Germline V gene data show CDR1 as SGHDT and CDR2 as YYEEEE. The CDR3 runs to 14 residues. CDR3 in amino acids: CASSLTGLYNEQFF. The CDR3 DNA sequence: TGTGCCAGCAGCTTGACGGGACTCTACAATGAGCAGTTCTTC.

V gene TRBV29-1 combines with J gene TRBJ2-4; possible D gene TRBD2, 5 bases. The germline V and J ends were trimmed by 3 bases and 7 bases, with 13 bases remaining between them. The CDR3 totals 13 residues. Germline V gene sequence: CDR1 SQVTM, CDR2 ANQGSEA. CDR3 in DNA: TGCAGCGTTGATGTCGGAAGAGGGAACATTCAGTACTTC. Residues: CSVDVGRGNIQYF.

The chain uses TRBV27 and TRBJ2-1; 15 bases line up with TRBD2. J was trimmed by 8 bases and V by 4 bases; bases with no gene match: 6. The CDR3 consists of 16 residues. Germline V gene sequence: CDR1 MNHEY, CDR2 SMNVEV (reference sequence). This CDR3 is CASSSPGLAGGHEQFF. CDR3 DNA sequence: TGTGCCAGCAGTTCCCCGGGACTAGCGGGAGGCCATGAGCAGTTCTTC.

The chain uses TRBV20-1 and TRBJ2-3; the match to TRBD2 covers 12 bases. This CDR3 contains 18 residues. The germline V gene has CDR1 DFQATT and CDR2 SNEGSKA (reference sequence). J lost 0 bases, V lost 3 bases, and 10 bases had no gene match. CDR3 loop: CSASGGTSGSSSTDTQYF. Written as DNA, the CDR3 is TGCAGTGCTAGTGGGGGGACTAGCGGGTCTTCTAGCACAGATACGCAGTATTTT.

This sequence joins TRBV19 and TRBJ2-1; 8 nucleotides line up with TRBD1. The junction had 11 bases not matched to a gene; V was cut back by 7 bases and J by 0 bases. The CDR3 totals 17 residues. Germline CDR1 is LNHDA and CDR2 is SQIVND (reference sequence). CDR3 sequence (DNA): TGTGCCAGTATTCAGCCAGGGGGCCGGAGCTCCTACAATGAGCAGTTCTTC. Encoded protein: CASIQPGGRSSYNEQFF.

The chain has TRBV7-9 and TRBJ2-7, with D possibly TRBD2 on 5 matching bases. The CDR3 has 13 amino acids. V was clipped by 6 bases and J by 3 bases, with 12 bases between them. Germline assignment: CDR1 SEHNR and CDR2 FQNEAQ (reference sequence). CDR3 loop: CASRASSVYEQYF. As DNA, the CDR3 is TGTGCCAGCAGGGCTAGCAGCGTCTACGAGCAGTACTTC.

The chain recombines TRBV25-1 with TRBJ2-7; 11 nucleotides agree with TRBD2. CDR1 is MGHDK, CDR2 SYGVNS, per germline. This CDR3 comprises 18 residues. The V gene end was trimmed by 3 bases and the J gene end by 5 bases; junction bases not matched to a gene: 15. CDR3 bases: TGTGCCAGCAGTGACCCATTCATAGTAGCGGGAGGGAAGGACGAGCAGTACTTC. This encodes CASSDPFIVAGGKDEQYF.

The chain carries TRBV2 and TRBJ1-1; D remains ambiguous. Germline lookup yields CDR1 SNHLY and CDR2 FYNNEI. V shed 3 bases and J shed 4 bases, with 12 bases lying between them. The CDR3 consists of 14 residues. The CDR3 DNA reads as TGTGCCAGCAGTGAGGACGGGGATGCCACTGAAGCTTTCTTT. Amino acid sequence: CASSEDGDATEAFF. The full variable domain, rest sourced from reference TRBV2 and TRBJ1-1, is EPEVTQTPSHQVTQMGQEVILRCVPISNHLYFYWYRQILGQKVEFLVSFYNNEISEKSEIFDDQFSVERPDGSNFTLKIRSTKLEDSAMYFCASSEDGDATEAFFGQGTRLTVV.

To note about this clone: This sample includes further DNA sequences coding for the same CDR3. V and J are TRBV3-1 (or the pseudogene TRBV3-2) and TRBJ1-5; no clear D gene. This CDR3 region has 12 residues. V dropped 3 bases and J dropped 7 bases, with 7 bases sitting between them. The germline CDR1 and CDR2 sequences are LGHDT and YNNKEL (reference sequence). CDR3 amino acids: CASSQGRQPQHF. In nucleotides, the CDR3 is TGTGCCAGCAGCCAGGGGAGGCAGCCCCAGCATTTT.